This T cell receptor beta chain was sequenced for a study of neurological immune-mediated disorders. Whole-study findings and limits: Private repertoires in all groups were suggested by the absence of shared CDR3 amino acid sequences among expanded clones across subjects.

TCRdb re-called the 5' RACE reads with MiXCR, one entry per CDR3 protein. The sample records 15,000 or so distinct CDR3 sequences, roughly 20% being singletons. Of note for this clonotype: No antigen is known for it.

As healthy controls, volunteers from a blood bank in Maryland, USA, were used. Preparation of the unsorted libraries drew on 2 million PBMCs stored at -80 C. Looked up from germline, CDR1 is MNHEY and CDR2 is SMNVEV (reference sequence). CDR3 size: 15 residues. The V and J ends lost 5 bases and 1 base respectively, with 12 bases between them. This rearrangement joins TRBV27 to TRBJ1-5, with D possibly TRBD1 on 5 matching bases. The clonotype originates from a man in his fifties in good health. Sequenced input: PBMCs. The CDR3 here is CASSPQRGSNQPQHF. The CDR3 DNA reads as TGTGCCAGCAGTCCGCAGCGGGGGAGCAATCAGCCCCAGCATTTT.